This is a list of T cell receptor beta chains from one sample in a study of shared clonotypes between healthy human individuals. Produced via immunoSEQ multiplex PCR; TCRdb's table is partial and in-frame only. The table includes over a million clones, over 95% detected once. Material for sequencing was naive CD4+ T cells sorted from blood. The receptors come from a man in his thirties or forties in good health. The CDR3 runs from the conserved cysteine through the conserved F or W. Each record gives: clone size, D gene, V gene, J gene, CDR3 protein, CDR3 DNA. A D gene is named only where the DNA matches it firmly. Size tells how often a clone was seen (once, few, many) or the class of an expanded clone, and some rows leave it out.

clone_size: NA
d_call: NA
v_call: TRBV25-1
j_call: TRBJ2-3
cdr3_aa: CASSELASLDTQYF
cdr3_nt: TGTGCCAGCAGTGAATTGGCTAGTTTGGATACGCAGTATTTT

clone_size: NA
d_call: NA
v_call: TRBV10-3
j_call: TRBJ2-3
cdr3_aa: CAISQNTDTQYF
cdr3_nt: TGTGCCATCAGCCAAAACACAGATACGCAGTATTTT

clone_size: NA
d_call: TRBD1
v_call: TRBV10-3
j_call: TRBJ2-1
cdr3_aa: CAISSDTGTGGSNYNEQFF
cdr3_nt: TGTGCCATCAGCTCCGACACGGGGACAGGGGGCTCCAATTACAATGAGCAGTTCTTC

clone_size: NA
d_call: NA
v_call: TRBV6-6
j_call: TRBJ2-3
cdr3_aa: CASSAMNTQYF
cdr3_nt: TGTGCCAGCAGTGCGATGAATACGCAGTATTTT

clone_size: NA
d_call: TRBD1
v_call: TRBV18
j_call: TRBJ2-1
cdr3_aa: CASSPETGYNEQFF
cdr3_nt: TGTGCCAGCTCACCAGAGACAGGGTACAATGAGCAGTTCTTC

clone_size: once
d_call: TRBD1
v_call: TRBV7-8
j_call: TRBJ1-5
cdr3_aa: CASSFDRDNQPQHF
cdr3_nt: TGTGCCAGCAGCTTCGACAGGGATAATCAGCCCCAGCATTTT

clone_size: NA
d_call: NA
v_call: TRBV28
j_call: TRBJ2-7
cdr3_aa: CASSSHFYEQYF
cdr3_nt: TGTGCCAGCAGTTCTCATTTCTACGAGCAGTACTTC

clone_size: NA
d_call: NA
v_call: TRBV5-1
j_call: TRBJ2-2
cdr3_aa: CASSLRPGELFF
cdr3_nt: TGCGCCAGCAGCTTGAGGCCCGGGGAGCTGTTTTTT

clone_size: NA
d_call: NA
v_call: TRBV25-1
j_call: TRBJ2-1
cdr3_aa: CASGRGGGGRYGEQFF
cdr3_nt: TGTGCCAGCGGCAGGGGGGGAGGGGGACGTTATGGTGAGCAGTTCTTC

clone_size: NA
d_call: TRBD2
v_call: TRBV18
j_call: TRBJ2-3
cdr3_aa: CASSTSGGIDHTQYF
cdr3_nt: TGTGCCAGCTCAACCTCGGGAGGCATCGATCATACGCAGTATTTT

clone_size: NA
d_call: NA
v_call: TRBV18
j_call: TRBJ2-5
cdr3_aa: CASSPNTQETQYF
cdr3_nt: TGTGCCAGCTCACCAAACACCCAAGAGACCCAGTACTTC

clone_size: once
d_call: TRBD1
v_call: TRBV28
j_call: TRBJ2-7
cdr3_aa: CSIGGPGTGINEQYF
cdr3_nt: TGTTCCATAGGTGGCCCTGGGACAGGGATCAACGAGCAGTACTTC

clone_size: NA
d_call: NA
v_call: TRBV19
j_call: TRBJ1-5
cdr3_aa: CASSIGSVFSQPQHF
cdr3_nt: TGTGCCAGTAGTATAGGGTCCGTTTTCTCTCAGCCCCAGCATTTT

clone_size: NA
d_call: TRBD1
v_call: TRBV2
j_call: TRBJ2-5
cdr3_aa: CASRTQGVETQYF
cdr3_nt: TGTGCCAGCAGGACACAGGGGGTCGAGACCCAGTACTTC

clone_size: NA
d_call: NA
v_call: TRBV11-2
j_call: TRBJ2-2
cdr3_aa: CASSLRGQDTGELFF
cdr3_nt: TGTGCCAGCAGCCTGCGAGGACAAGACACCGGGGAGCTGTTTTTT

clone_size: NA
d_call: NA
v_call: TRBV5-1
j_call: TRBJ1-2
cdr3_aa: CASSQTGLYGYTF
cdr3_nt: TGCGCCAGCAGCCAAACAGGACTCTATGGCTACACCTTC

clone_size: NA
d_call: NA
v_call: TRBV20-1
j_call: TRBJ1-4
cdr3_aa: CSAGQIEKLFF
cdr3_nt: TGCAGTGCTGGACAGATTGAAAAACTGTTTTTT

clone_size: NA
d_call: NA
v_call: TRBV5-5
j_call: TRBJ2-7
cdr3_aa: CASSLIVYEQYF
cdr3_nt: TGTGCCAGCAGCTTGATCGTGTACGAGCAGTACTTC

clone_size: NA
d_call: TRBD2
v_call: TRBV5-4
j_call: TRBJ2-3
cdr3_aa: CASSSGLAGRSSTDTQYF
cdr3_nt: TGTGCCAGCAGTTCGGGACTAGCGGGGCGTTCTAGCACAGATACGCAGTATTTT

clone_size: NA
d_call: TRBD2
v_call: TRBV7-6
j_call: TRBJ2-1
cdr3_aa: CASSLASGRFDNEQFF
cdr3_nt: TGTGCCAGCAGCTTAGCCAGCGGGAGGTTCGACAATGAGCAGTTCTTC

clone_size: once
d_call: NA
v_call: TRBV5-1
j_call: TRBJ2-1
cdr3_aa: CASTLQGVSVEQFF
cdr3_nt: TGCGCCAGCACTCTACAGGGCGTTTCGGTTGAGCAGTTCTTC

clone_size: NA
d_call: TRBD2
v_call: TRBV5-4
j_call: TRBJ2-5
cdr3_aa: CASRSGTTWGEETQYF
cdr3_nt: TGTGCCAGCAGAAGCGGGACGACCTGGGGAGAAGAGACCCAGTACTTC

clone_size: NA
d_call: TRBD2
v_call: TRBV7-8
j_call: TRBJ2-7
cdr3_aa: CASSFWREATYEQYF
cdr3_nt: TGTGCCAGCAGCTTCTGGCGGGAGGCAACCTACGAGCAGTACTTC

clone_size: NA
d_call: NA
v_call: TRBV30
j_call: TRBJ1-1
cdr3_aa: CAWSTGGFPMTEAFF
cdr3_nt: TGTGCCTGGAGTACCGGAGGGTTTCCTATGACTGAAGCTTTCTTT

clone_size: NA
d_call: NA
v_call: TRBV9
j_call: TRBJ2-7
cdr3_aa: CASSVAPGESYEQYF
cdr3_nt: TGTGCCAGCAGCGTAGCGCCGGGGGAATCCTACGAGCAGTACTTC

clone_size: NA
d_call: TRBD1
v_call: TRBV5-4
j_call: TRBJ2-7
cdr3_aa: CASSLVGTGEQYF
cdr3_nt: TGTGCCAGCAGCTTGGTCGGGACAGGTGAGCAGTACTTC

clone_size: NA
d_call: TRBD1
v_call: TRBV2
j_call: TRBJ2-3
cdr3_aa: CASSEGDRSTDTQYF
cdr3_nt: TGTGCCAGCAGTGAAGGGGACAGGAGTACAGATACGCAGTATTTT

clone_size: NA
d_call: TRBD2
v_call: TRBV4-1
j_call: TRBJ2-1
cdr3_aa: CASSRLARYNEQFF
cdr3_nt: TGCGCCAGCAGCCGACTAGCGCGCTACAATGAGCAGTTCTTC

clone_size: NA
d_call: TRBD2
v_call: TRBV28
j_call: TRBJ2-1
cdr3_aa: CASSAPAGLSFREQFF
cdr3_nt: TGTGCCAGCAGTGCCCCCGCGGGACTATCGTTCAGGGAGCAGTTCTTC

clone_size: NA
d_call: NA
v_call: TRBV29-1
j_call: TRBJ2-2
cdr3_aa: CSVAGRATGELFF
cdr3_nt: TGCAGCGTTGCGGGCAGGGCCACCGGGGAGCTGTTTTTT

clone_size: NA
d_call: TRBD2
v_call: TRBV27
j_call: TRBJ2-3
cdr3_aa: CASSLRLAGGTPNTDTQYF
cdr3_nt: TGTGCCAGCAGTTTACGACTAGCGGGAGGTACCCCTAACACAGATACGCAGTATTTT

clone_size: NA
d_call: NA
v_call: TRBV29-1
j_call: TRBJ2-1
cdr3_aa: CSAEGDSYNEQFF
cdr3_nt: TGCAGCGCTGAAGGGGACTCCTACAATGAGCAGTTCTTC

clone_size: NA
d_call: NA
v_call: TRBV10-2
j_call: TRBJ2-2
cdr3_aa: CASSGSVGARGTGELFF
cdr3_nt: TGCGCCAGCAGTGGCTCGGTAGGGGCCAGGGGTACCGGGGAGCTGTTTTTT

clone_size: NA
d_call: NA
v_call: TRBV7-6
j_call: TRBJ2-7
cdr3_aa: CASSLSPPRWEGGTYEQYF
cdr3_nt: TGTGCCAGCAGCTTAAGCCCCCCCCGGTGGGAAGGGGGAACCTACGAGCAGTACTTC

clone_size: NA
d_call: TRBD1
v_call: TRBV5-1
j_call: TRBJ2-7
cdr3_aa: CASSLVGTGGYEQYF
cdr3_nt: TGCGCCAGCAGCTTGGTTGGGACAGGGGGCTACGAGCAGTACTTC

clone_size: NA
d_call: NA
v_call: TRBV29-1
j_call: TRBJ1-4
cdr3_aa: CSGIDSLNEKLFF
cdr3_nt: TGCAGCGGGATCGACAGTCTTAATGAAAAACTGTTTTTT

clone_size: NA
d_call: NA
v_call: TRBV5-4
j_call: TRBJ2-7
cdr3_aa: CASSFGSSYEQYF
cdr3_nt: TGTGCCAGCAGCTTCGGGTCATCCTACGAGCAGTACTTC

clone_size: NA
d_call: NA
v_call: TRBV7-9
j_call: TRBJ2-2
cdr3_aa: CASTPLGAAFGNTGELFF
cdr3_nt: TGTGCCAGCACCCCCCTGGGGGCGGCCTTCGGGAACACCGGGGAGCTGTTTTTT

clone_size: NA
d_call: NA
v_call: TRBV5-1
j_call: TRBJ2-3
cdr3_aa: CASTLPGADTQYF
cdr3_nt: TGCGCCAGCACCCTCCCGGGAGCAGATACGCAGTATTTT

clone_size: NA
d_call: NA
v_call: TRBV21-1
j_call: TRBJ2-3
cdr3_aa: CASSKAQKTSTDTQYF
cdr3_nt: TGTGCCAGCAGCAAAGCGCAGAAAACTAGCACAGATACGCAGTATTTT

clone_size: NA
d_call: NA
v_call: TRBV2
j_call: TRBJ2-1
cdr3_aa: CASSVSGGPYNEQFF
cdr3_nt: TGTGCCAGCAGTGTTAGCGGAGGCCCTTACAATGAGCAGTTCTTC